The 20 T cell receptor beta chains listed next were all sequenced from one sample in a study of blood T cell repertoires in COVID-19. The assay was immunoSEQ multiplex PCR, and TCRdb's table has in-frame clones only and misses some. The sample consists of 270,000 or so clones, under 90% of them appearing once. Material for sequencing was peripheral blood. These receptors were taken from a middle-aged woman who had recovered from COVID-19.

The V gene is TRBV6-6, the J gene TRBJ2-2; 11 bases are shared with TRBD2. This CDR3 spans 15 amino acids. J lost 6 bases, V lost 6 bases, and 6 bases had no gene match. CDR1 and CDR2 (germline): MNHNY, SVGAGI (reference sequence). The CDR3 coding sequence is TGTGCCAGCAGACTCCTAGCGGGAGGCGCCGGGGAGCTGTTTTTT. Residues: CASRLLAGGAGELFF.

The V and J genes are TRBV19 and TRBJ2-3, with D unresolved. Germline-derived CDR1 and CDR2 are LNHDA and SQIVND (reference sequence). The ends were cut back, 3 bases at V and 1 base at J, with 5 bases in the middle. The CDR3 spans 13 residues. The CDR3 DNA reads TGTGCCAGTAGTATCTCTCGCACAGATACGCAGTATTTT. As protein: CASSISRTDTQYF.

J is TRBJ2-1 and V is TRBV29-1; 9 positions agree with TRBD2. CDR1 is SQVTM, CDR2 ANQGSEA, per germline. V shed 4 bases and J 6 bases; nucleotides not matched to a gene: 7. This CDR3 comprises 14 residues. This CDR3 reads CSVGPAGGPNEQFF. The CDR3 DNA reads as TGCAGCGTTGGTCCTGCGGGAGGGCCCAATGAGCAGTTCTTC.

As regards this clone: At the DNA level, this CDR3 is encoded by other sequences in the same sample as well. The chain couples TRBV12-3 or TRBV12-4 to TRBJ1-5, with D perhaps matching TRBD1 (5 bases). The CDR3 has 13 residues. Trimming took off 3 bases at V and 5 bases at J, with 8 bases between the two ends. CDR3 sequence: CASSLQGDQPQHF. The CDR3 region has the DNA TGTGCCAGCAGTTTGCAAGGGGATCAGCCCCAGCATTTT.

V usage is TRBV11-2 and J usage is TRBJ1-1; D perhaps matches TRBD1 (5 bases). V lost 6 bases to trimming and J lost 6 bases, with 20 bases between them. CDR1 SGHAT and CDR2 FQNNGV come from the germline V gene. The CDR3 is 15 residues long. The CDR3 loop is CASRDPGGTGPEAFF. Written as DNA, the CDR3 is TGTGCCAGCAGGGACCCTGGGGGGACGGGGCCTGAAGCTTTCTTT.

CDR3 DNA sequence: TGTGCCAGTAGTATAGTGGCAGGTGGAAATGAGCAGTTCTTC. This codes for CASSIVAGGNEQFF. The chain recombines TRBV19 with TRBJ2-1; no reliable D call. The CDR3 extends over 14 amino acids. Trimming left V 1 base short and J 7 bases short, with 11 bases between. Germline lookup yields CDR1 LNHDA and CDR2 SQIVND (reference sequence).

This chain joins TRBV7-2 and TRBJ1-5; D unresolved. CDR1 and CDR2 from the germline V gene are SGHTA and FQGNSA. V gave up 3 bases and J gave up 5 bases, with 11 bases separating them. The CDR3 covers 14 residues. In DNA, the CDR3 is TGTGCCAGCAGCTTCCCCTGGCAAGATCAGCCCCAGCATTTT. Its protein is CASSFPWQDQPQHF.

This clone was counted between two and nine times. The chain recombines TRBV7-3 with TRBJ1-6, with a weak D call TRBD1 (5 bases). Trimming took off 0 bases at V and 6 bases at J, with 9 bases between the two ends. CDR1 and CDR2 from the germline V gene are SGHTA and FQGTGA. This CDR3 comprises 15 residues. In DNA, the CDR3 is TGTGCCAGCAGCTTAACCCGGGGGGGTAATTCACCCCTCCACTTT. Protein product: CASSLTRGGNSPLHF.

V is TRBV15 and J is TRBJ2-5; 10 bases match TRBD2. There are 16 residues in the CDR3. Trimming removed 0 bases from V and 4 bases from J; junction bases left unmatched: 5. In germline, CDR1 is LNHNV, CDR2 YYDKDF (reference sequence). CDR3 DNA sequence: TGTGCCACCAGCAGAGATGCGGCTAGCGGGAGAGAGACCCAGTACTTC. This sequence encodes CATSRDAASGRETQYF.

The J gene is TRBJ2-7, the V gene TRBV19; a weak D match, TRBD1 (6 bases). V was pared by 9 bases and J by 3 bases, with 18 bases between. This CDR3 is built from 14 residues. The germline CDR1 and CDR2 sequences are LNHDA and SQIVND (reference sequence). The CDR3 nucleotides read TGTGCCAGAAATAAGGGGGAGAGGGACTACGAGCAGTACTTC. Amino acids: CARNKGERDYEQYF.

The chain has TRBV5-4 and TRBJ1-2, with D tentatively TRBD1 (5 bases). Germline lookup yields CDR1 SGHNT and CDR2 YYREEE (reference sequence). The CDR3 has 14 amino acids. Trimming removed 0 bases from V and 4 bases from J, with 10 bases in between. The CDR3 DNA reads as TGTGCCAGCAGCTTGGGCGACAGATCCTATGGCTACACCTTC. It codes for CASSLGDRSYGYTF.

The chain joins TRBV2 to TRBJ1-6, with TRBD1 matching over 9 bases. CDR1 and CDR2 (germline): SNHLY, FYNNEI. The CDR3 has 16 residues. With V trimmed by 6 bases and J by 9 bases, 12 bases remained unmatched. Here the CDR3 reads CASSALTGGNGSPLHF. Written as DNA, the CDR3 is TGTGCCAGCAGCGCCCTCACAGGGGGCAACGGTTCACCCCTCCACTTT.

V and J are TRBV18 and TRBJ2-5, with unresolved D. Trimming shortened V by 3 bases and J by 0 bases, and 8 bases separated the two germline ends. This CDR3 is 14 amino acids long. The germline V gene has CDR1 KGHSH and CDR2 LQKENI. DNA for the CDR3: TGTGCCAGCTCACCCCCCGGGTACCAAGAGACCCAGTACTTC. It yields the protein CASSPPGYQETQYF.

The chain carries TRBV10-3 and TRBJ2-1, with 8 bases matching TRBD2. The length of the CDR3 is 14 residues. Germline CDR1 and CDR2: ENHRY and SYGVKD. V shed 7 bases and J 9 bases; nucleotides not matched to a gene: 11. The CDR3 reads CAITPGTSRAEQFF. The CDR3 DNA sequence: TGTGCCATCACCCCCGGGACTAGTCGCGCTGAGCAGTTCTTC.

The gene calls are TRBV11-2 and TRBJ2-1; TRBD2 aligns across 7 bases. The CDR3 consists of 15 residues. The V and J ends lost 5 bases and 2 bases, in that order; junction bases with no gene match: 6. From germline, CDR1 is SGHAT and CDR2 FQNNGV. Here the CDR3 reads CASSLGEGPYNEQFF. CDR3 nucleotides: TGTGCCAGCAGCCTCGGGGAGGGTCCCTACAATGAGCAGTTCTTC. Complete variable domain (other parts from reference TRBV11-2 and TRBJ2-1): EAGVAQSPRYKIIEKRQSVAFWCNPISGHATLYWYQQILGQGPKLLIQFQNNGVVDDSQLPKDRFSAERLKGVDSTLKIQPAKLEDSAVYLCASSLGEGPYNEQFFGPGTRLTVL.

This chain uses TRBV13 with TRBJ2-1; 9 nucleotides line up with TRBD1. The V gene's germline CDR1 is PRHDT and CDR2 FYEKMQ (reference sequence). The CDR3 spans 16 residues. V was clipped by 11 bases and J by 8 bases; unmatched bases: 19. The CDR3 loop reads CASVGQGRIRQDEQFF. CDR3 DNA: TGTGCCTCCGTGGGACAGGGAAGAATTAGGCAAGATGAGCAGTTCTTC.

CDR3 nucleotides: TGCGCCAGCAGCAGGGGGACTAGCGGGATGGAGCAGTTCTTC. It is translated as CASSRGTSGMEQFF. This chain uses TRBV10-2 with TRBJ2-1, with TRBD2 identical over 13 bases. Germline assignment: CDR1 WSHSY and CDR2 SAAADI. The J segment lost 10 bases and the V segment lost 6 bases, leaving 6 bases of the junction unmatched. The CDR3 is 14 amino acids.

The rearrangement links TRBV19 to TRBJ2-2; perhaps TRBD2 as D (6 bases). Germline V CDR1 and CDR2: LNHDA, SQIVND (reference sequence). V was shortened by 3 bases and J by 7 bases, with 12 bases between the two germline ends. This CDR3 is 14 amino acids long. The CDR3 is CASSIREFNGELFF. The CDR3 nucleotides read TGTGCCAGTAGTATCCGGGAGTTTAACGGGGAGCTGTTTTTT.

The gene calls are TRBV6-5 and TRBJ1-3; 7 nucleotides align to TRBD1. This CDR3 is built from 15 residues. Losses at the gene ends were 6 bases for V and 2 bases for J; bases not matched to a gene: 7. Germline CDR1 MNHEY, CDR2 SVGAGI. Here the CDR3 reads CASRTTGEAGNTIYF. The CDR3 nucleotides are TGTGCCAGCAGGACCACAGGGGAAGCTGGAAACACCATATATTTT.

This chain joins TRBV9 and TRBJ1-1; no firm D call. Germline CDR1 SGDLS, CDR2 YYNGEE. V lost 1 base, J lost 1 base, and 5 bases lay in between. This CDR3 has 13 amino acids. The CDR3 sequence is CASSVRANTEAFF. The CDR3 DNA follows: TGTGCCAGCAGCGTACGCGCGAACACTGAAGCTTTCTTT.